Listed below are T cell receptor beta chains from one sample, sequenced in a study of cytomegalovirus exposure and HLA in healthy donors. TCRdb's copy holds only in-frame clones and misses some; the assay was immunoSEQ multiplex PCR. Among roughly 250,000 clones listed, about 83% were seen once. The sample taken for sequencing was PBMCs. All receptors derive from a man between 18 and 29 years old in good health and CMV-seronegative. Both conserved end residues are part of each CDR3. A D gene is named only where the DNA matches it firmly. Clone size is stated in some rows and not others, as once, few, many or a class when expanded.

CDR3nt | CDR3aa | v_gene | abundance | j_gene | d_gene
TGTGCCAGCAGTTTAATGCGACAGGCCAATTCACCCCTCCACTTT | CASSLMRQANSPLHF | TRBV27 | NA | TRBJ1-6 | NA
TGCAGTGCTAGTAGGGGAAATGAGCAGTTCTTC | CSASRGNEQFF | TRBV20-1 | NA | TRBJ2-1 | NA
TGTGCCAGCAGCTCCCGCGGGGGACCGAGCACAGATACGCAGTATTTT | CASSSRGGPSTDTQYF | TRBV7-2 | NA | TRBJ2-3 | TRBD2
TGTGCCAGCAGCCAAGACGGGGGGCGCAACACCGGGGAGCTGTTTTTT | CASSQDGGRNTGELFF | TRBV4-2 | NA | TRBJ2-2 | NA
TGTGCCAGCAGTGGGACAGCAAAAGAGACCCAGTACTTC | CASSGTAKETQYF | TRBV28 | NA | TRBJ2-5 | TRBD1
TGTGCCAGCAGCGAGACAGGGTCTGGGGCCAACGTCCTGACTTTC | CASSETGSGANVLTF | TRBV28 | NA | TRBJ2-6 | TRBD1
TGCGCCAGCAGTCGCAGGACAGGCTCACAAAGACGGCAGTACTTC | CASSRRTGSQRRQYF | TRBV23-1 | once | TRBJ2-7 | TRBD1
TGTGCCAGCAGTAGGGACAGGGGGGAATCCTACGAGCAGTACTTC | CASSRDRGESYEQYF | TRBV28 | NA | TRBJ2-7 | TRBD1
TGTGCCAGCAGCTACGACTCTACAGATACGCAGTATTTT | CASSYDSTDTQYF | TRBV7-6 | NA | TRBJ2-3 | NA
TGTGCCAGCAGCCAAGTAAGGCGGACAGATCAAGAGACCCAGTACTTC | CASSQVRRTDQETQYF | TRBV4-2 | once | TRBJ2-5 | NA
TGTGCCAGCAGTTACTCAGAGGGTGCCTATGGCTACACCTTC | CASSYSEGAYGYTF | TRBV6-6 | few | TRBJ1-2 | NA
TGTGCCAGCAGCTTAGTCGGGGAGAACACTGAAGCTTTCTTT | CASSLVGENTEAFF | TRBV7-9 | NA | TRBJ1-1 | NA
TGTGCCAGCAGCCAGGCCCAGCGGGAGGGCCTCGGCCAGTACTTC | CASSQAQREGLGQYF | TRBV5-6 | NA | TRBJ2-7 | TRBD2
TGCGCCAGCAGCCCCGGGAATTACGAGCAGTTCTTC | CASSPGNYEQFF | TRBV5-1 | NA | TRBJ2-1 | NA
TGTGCCAGCAGTGACTCGAGGACAGGGGGGAATGAGCAGTTCTTC | CASSDSRTGGNEQFF | TRBV25-1 | NA | TRBJ2-1 | TRBD1
TGTGCCAGCAGCTTAGGACTATTCACCGGGGAGCTGTTTTTT | CASSLGLFTGELFF | TRBV7-2 | NA | TRBJ2-2 | NA
TGTGCCAGCAGTGACCGGTTGTCTTCCTACGAGCAGTACTTC | CASSDRLSSYEQYF | TRBV2 | NA | TRBJ2-7 | NA
TGCGCCAGCAGCTCCGGGACATATGCGGGCTACACCTTC | CASSSGTYAGYTF | TRBV5-1 | NA | TRBJ1-2 | NA
TGTGCCAGCAGTTTATCCGACAGATCCTACGAGCAGTACTTC | CASSLSDRSYEQYF | TRBV28 | NA | TRBJ2-7 | NA
TGCGCCAGCAGCCACGTCCGGGAAGATAATGAAAAACTGTTTTTT | CASSHVREDNEKLFF | TRBV4-1 | NA | TRBJ1-4 | NA
TGTGCCAGCAGCATCCTTTCCGGGACTTCCTACGAGCAGTACTTC | CASSILSGTSYEQYF | TRBV11-2 | NA | TRBJ2-7 | NA
TGTGCCAGCAGCACCATGCGAACTCGTGACTATGGCTACACCTTC | CASSTMRTRDYGYTF | TRBV21-1 | NA | TRBJ1-2 | NA
TGTGCCAGCAGTTTGGGAAGGACTAGCGGGAGGGCCAGAGAGACCCAGTACTTC | CASSLGRTSGRARETQYF | TRBV27 | NA | TRBJ2-5 | TRBD2
TGTGCCAGCAGAGTTCATTGGAGCTACGAGCAGTACTTC | CASRVHWSYEQYF | TRBV6-1 | NA | TRBJ2-7 | NA
TGTGCCATCAGTGATTTTGACAGGAACCCCTACGAGCAGTACTTC | CAISDFDRNPYEQYF | TRBV10-3 | NA | TRBJ2-7 | NA
TGTGCCAGCAGTGGAACTAACAGGCAGATGAACACTGAAGCTTTCTTT | CASSGTNRQMNTEAFF | TRBV6-1 | NA | TRBJ1-1 | NA
TGTGCCAGCAGTGACTCGCCGGGGGAGACCCAGTACTTC | CASSDSPGETQYF | TRBV6-4 | once | TRBJ2-5 | NA
TGCGCCAGCAGTCCACCGCGGACAGACGGCTACACCTTC | CASSPPRTDGYTF | TRBV23-1 | NA | TRBJ1-2 | NA
TGTGCCATCAGACCGGGAAACTATGGCTACACCTTC | CAIRPGNYGYTF | TRBV10-3 | NA | TRBJ1-2 | NA
TGTGCCAGTAGTATCCCAACGACTAGCGTGGCCTACAATGAGCAGTTCTTC | CASSIPTTSVAYNEQFF | TRBV19 | NA | TRBJ2-1 | TRBD2
TGCGCCAGCAGCGTACAGATAAACACTGAAGCTTTCTTT | CASSVQINTEAFF | TRBV5-1 | NA | TRBJ1-1 | NA
TGTGCCAGCAGTGCGACTAAATCTAGTCATCCCCCATACGAGCAGTACTTC | CASSATKSSHPPYEQYF | TRBV6-4 | few | TRBJ2-7 | NA
TGTGCCAGCAGCCCCGGGACAGGGGGCTACAATGAGCAGTTCTTC | CASSPGTGGYNEQFF | TRBV7-9 | few | TRBJ2-1 | TRBD1
TGTGCCAGCAGTACAGGGCAGTGGACCGCCGAGCAGTACTTC | CASSTGQWTAEQYF | TRBV6-5 | NA | TRBJ2-7 | NA
TGTGCCAGCAGCGTATCAGGGCTAGCTAACTATGGCTACACCTTC | CASSVSGLANYGYTF | TRBV9 | NA | TRBJ1-2 | NA
TGCGCCAGCAGCCAAGAGGCGAGCGGACGGCAGTTCTTC | CASSQEASGRQFF | TRBV4-3 | NA | TRBJ2-1 | NA
TGTGCCAGCAGCCCTCGACTAGCGGGGGGCTCAGATACGCAGTATTTT | CASSPRLAGGSDTQYF | TRBV7-2 | NA | TRBJ2-3 | TRBD2
TGCGCCAGCAGCCAAGATGGTACCGGGACACTCACAGATACGCAGTATTTT | CASSQDGTGTLTDTQYF | TRBV4-3 | NA | TRBJ2-3 | NA
TGTGCCAGCTCACCACCCCCAGGGGAAGCCTCCTACGAGCAGTACTTC | CASSPPPGEASYEQYF | TRBV18 | NA | TRBJ2-7 | NA
TGTGCCAGTAGTATGGGACAGGGGCAGCCCCAGCATTTT | CASSMGQGQPQHF | TRBV19 | few | TRBJ1-5 | TRBD1
TGTGCCAGCAGGTTGAGGGGAGCGGGGTACAATGAGCAGTTCTTC | CASRLRGAGYNEQFF | TRBV11-2 | NA | TRBJ2-1 | TRBD2
TGTGCCAGCAGCGGGGGGGCGCCCTATAATTCACCCCTCCACTTT | CASSGGAPYNSPLHF | TRBV25-1 | few | TRBJ1-6 | NA
TGTGCCAGCAAATTAATCTGGTTGGGGGCCGGGCAGCCCCAGCATTTT | CASKLIWLGAGQPQHF | TRBV28 | NA | TRBJ1-5 | NA
TGTGCCTGGAGTCCCTCCGGGACAGGGCTTCTCGAGCAGTACTTC | CAWSPSGTGLLEQYF | TRBV30 | NA | TRBJ2-7 | TRBD1
TGTGCCAGCAGCTTAGATCCGGGAAATGAGCAGTTCTTC | CASSLDPGNEQFF | TRBV11-2 | few | TRBJ2-1 | NA
TGTGCCAGCTCACCCTCACTAGCGGAGTTCACAGATACGCAGTATTTT | CASSPSLAEFTDTQYF | TRBV18 | NA | TRBJ2-3 | TRBD2
TGTGCCAGCAGCGTATCCTGGACAGGAGAACAGTTCTTC | CASSVSWTGEQFF | TRBV7-9 | NA | TRBJ2-1 | TRBD1
TGTGCCAGCAGCGTAAGGGGGGGACAGGGGGATTCACCCCTCCACTTT | CASSVRGGQGDSPLHF | TRBV9 | NA | TRBJ1-6 | TRBD1